These 17 T cell receptor beta chains originate from one sample sequenced in a study of blood T cell repertoires in COVID-19. Sequencing used immunoSEQ multiplex PCR; TCRdb keeps in-frame clones, though not all of them. The sample carries 110,000 or so clones, 70% to 90% recorded once. The material sequenced was peripheral blood. Receptors were obtained from a man aged 40-49 years with acute or convalescent COVID-19.

The rearrangement links TRBV14 to TRBJ1-2, with unresolved D. The V end was cut by 1 base, the J end by 4 bases, with 13 bases between. Germline loops: CDR1 SGHDN, CDR2 FVKESK. CDR3 length equals 15 residues. The CDR3, as DNA: TGTGCCAGCAGCCAAGTCCCGGGGAGCGGCTATGGCTACACCTTC. Residues: CASSQVPGSGYGYTF. Full variable domain (missing parts from reference TRBV14 and TRBJ1-2): EAGVTQFPSHSVIEKGQTVTLRCDPISGHDNLYWYRRVMGKEIKFLLHFVKESKQDESGMPNNRFLAERTGGTYSTLKVQPAELEDSGVYFCASSQVPGSGYGYTFGSGTRLTVV.

This clone has a handful of counts. This rearrangement joins TRBV7-3 to TRBJ1-3, with 7 bases matching TRBD1. With 5 bases clipped from V and 3 bases from J, the junction kept 1 base outside the gene matches. Germline V gives CDR1 SGHTA, CDR2 FQGTGA. CDR3 length: 13 amino acids. CDR3 region: CASSDRVGNTIYF. The CDR3 region has the DNA TGTGCCAGCAGCGACAGGGTTGGAAACACCATATATTTT.

The chain links TRBV19 to TRBJ1-5; D not certain. The CDR3 runs 15 residues. V lost 0 bases, J lost 0 bases, and 6 bases lay in between. Looked up from germline, CDR1 is LNHDA and CDR2 is SQIVND (reference sequence). CDR3 protein: CASSIDAYSNQPQHF. CDR3 sequence (DNA): TGTGCCAGTAGTATAGATGCGTATAGCAATCAGCCCCAGCATTTT.

This chain connects TRBV25-1 to TRBJ1-5, with 8 nucleotides matching TRBD1. Trimming took 2 bases from V and 3 from J; bases not matched to a gene: 3. This CDR3 region has 15 residues. Germline CDR1 and CDR2: MGHDK and SYGVNS. This CDR3 reads CASSELGQDNQPQHF. The CDR3 DNA follows: TGTGCCAGCAGTGAACTGGGACAGGACAATCAGCCCCAGCATTTT.

The chain joins TRBV19 to TRBJ1-1; the match to TRBD1 covers 7 bases. J was trimmed by 4 bases and V by 6 bases; bases with no gene match: 8. This CDR3 has 14 residues. Germline CDR1 is LNHDA and CDR2 is SQIVND (reference sequence). Here the CDR3 reads CASSRRGPGTEAFF. The CDR3 nucleotides read TGTGCCAGTAGCCGAAGGGGGCCGGGCACTGAAGCTTTCTTT.

This chain connects TRBV2 to TRBJ1-1; tentative D call: TRBD1 (5 bases). The germline V and J ends were trimmed by 4 bases and 0 bases, with 12 bases remaining between them. Germline assignment: CDR1 SNHLY and CDR2 FYNNEI. This CDR3 region has 15 residues. CDR3 sequence reads: CASSVAGAMNTEAFF. The DNA for the CDR3 is TGTGCCAGCAGTGTAGCTGGGGCCATGAACACTGAAGCTTTCTTT.

The chain employs TRBV29-1 and TRBJ2-4; possibly TRBD1 for D (6 bases). Deletions cut 5 bases from V and 5 bases from J, with 13 bases between. The CDR3 runs 13 residues. Germline CDR1 is SQVTM and CDR2 is ANQGSEA. The CDR3 DNA is TGCAGCGTTACCGGGACATCCGAAAACATTCAGTACTTC. It is translated as CSVTGTSENIQYF.

As concerns this clone: The CDR3 does not close with the conserved phenylalanine or tryptophan, likely indicating a read error. The genes are TRBV6-5 and TRBJ1-1; 7 bases map to TRBD1. The CDR3 sequence is 12 residues long. In germline, CDR1 is MNHEY, CDR2 SVGAGI. The junction had 8 bases not matched to a gene; V was cut back by 7 bases and J by 9 bases. The CDR3 sequence is CASNPLQGQAFL. As DNA, the CDR3 is TGTGCCAGCAATCCCCTACAGGGGCAAGCTTTCCTT.

The chain carries TRBV4-1 and TRBJ1-1; D ambiguous. Trimming pared 5 bases from V and 0 bases from J, leaving 10 bases between. CDR3 length: 14 amino acids. Germline lookup yields CDR1 MGHRA and CDR2 YSYEKL. CDR3 in DNA: TGCGCCAGCAGCGGTAGCGTGTTGAACACTGAAGCTTTCTTT. It translates to CASSGSVLNTEAFF.

This chain uses TRBV5-1 with TRBJ1-2, with unresolved D. This CDR3 region has 15 residues. Germline assignment: CDR1 SGHRS and CDR2 YFSETQ. Trimming shortened V by 5 bases and J by 4 bases, and 18 bases separated the two germline ends. The CDR3 nucleotides are TGCGCCAGCAGACAATTGTCGGGGTCGGGCTATGGCTACACCTTC. It yields the protein CASRQLSGSGYGYTF.

V usage is TRBV9 and J usage is TRBJ2-1; 11 bases align to TRBD2. This CDR3 contains 17 residues. Germline V gene lookup returns CDR1 SGDLS and CDR2 YYNGEE. V trimming: 0 bases; J trimming: 10 bases; junction bases outside the gene matches: 12. CDR3 residues: CASSVAGRIAGGREQFF. DNA of the CDR3: TGTGCCAGCAGCGTAGCTGGAAGGATAGCGGGGGGGCGAGAGCAGTTCTTC.

J is TRBJ2-3 and V is TRBV5-6, with 8 bases lining up with TRBD2. This CDR3 has 16 residues. Trimming cost V 3 bases and J 5 bases; bases outside gene matches: 11. The germline V gene has CDR1 SGHDT and CDR2 YYEEEE. CDR3 bases: TGTGCCAGCAGCTCCATAGCGGGGTTACGAGGAGATACGCAGTATTTT. It encodes CASSSIAGLRGDTQYF.

The chain combines TRBV6-1 with TRBJ2-1, with TRBD2 identical over 15 bases. The V gene's germline CDR1 is MNHNS and CDR2 SASEGT. CDR3 length: 18 amino acids. With V trimmed by 1 base and J by 4 bases, 5 bases remained unmatched. CDR3 loop: CASSEEGLAGGRYNEQFF. CDR3 nucleotide sequence: TGTGCCAGCAGTGAAGAGGGACTAGCGGGGGGAAGATACAATGAGCAGTTCTTC.

The chain couples TRBV27 to TRBJ2-2, with 8 bases fitting TRBD1. Germline V lookup: CDR1 MNHEY, CDR2 SMNVEV (reference sequence). The CDR3 sequence is 16 residues long. V lost 0 bases, J lost 6 bases, and 6 bases stayed unmatched. For the CDR3, the DNA is TGTGCCAGCAGTTTATCCGGTCAGGGGGCGCCCGGGGAGCTGTTTTTT. The encoded protein is CASSLSGQGAPGELFF.

The chain is built from TRBV7-9 and TRBJ2-7, with 8 bases matching TRBD1. The trim removed 5 bases at V and 2 bases at J, leaving 8 bases unmatched. The CDR3 contains 15 residues. Germline-derived CDR1 and CDR2 are SEHNR and FQNEAQ (reference sequence). CDR3: CASSRGTGPTYEQYF. CDR3 in DNA: TGTGCCAGCAGCCGGGGGACAGGACCGACCTACGAGCAGTACTTC.

V is TRBV19 and J is TRBJ1-1; TRBD1 is a possible D gene (5 bases). V lost 3 bases and J 12 bases, leaving 17 bases between the germline ends. The CDR3 loop spans 13 amino acids. Germline lookup yields CDR1 LNHDA and CDR2 SQIVND (reference sequence). The CDR3, as DNA: TGTGCCAGTAGTATGGGGGGGGATCGACTTCCTTTCTTT. This gives the protein CASSMGGDRLPFF.

The chain has TRBV13 and TRBJ2-5; TRBD1 might be the D (5 bases). The CDR3 is 15 amino acids. CDR1 is PRHDT, CDR2 FYEKMQ, per germline (reference sequence). Between the trimmed V and J ends, which lost 5 bases and 3 bases, there was a span of 16 bases. The CDR3 bases are TGTGCCAGCAGCCCCAGAACACGGACAAAAGAGACCCAGTACTTC. This gives the protein CASSPRTRTKETQYF.